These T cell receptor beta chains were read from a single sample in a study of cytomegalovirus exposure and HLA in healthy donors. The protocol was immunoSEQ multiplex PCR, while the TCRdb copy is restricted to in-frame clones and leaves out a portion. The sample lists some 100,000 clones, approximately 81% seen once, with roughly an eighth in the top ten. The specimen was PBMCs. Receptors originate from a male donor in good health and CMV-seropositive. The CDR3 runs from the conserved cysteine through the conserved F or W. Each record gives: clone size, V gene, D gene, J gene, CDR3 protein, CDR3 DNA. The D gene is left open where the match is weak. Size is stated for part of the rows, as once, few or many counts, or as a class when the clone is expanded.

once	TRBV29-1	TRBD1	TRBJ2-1	CSARGQGAGGGGEQFF	TGCAGCGCCCGGGGACAGGGGGCGGGGGGTGGAGGTGAGCAGTTCTTC
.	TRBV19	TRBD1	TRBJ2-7	CASSPPGTGKIYEQYF	TGTGCCAGTAGCCCACCCGGGACAGGGAAGATTTACGAGCAGTACTTC
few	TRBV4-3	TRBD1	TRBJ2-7	CASSPATGGYYEQYF	TGCGCCAGCAGCCCCGCAACAGGGGGCTACTACGAGCAGTACTTC
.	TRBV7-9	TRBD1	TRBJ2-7	CASSLGGQGGHEQYF	TGTGCCAGCAGCTTAGGAGGACAGGGTGGCCACGAGCAGTACTTC
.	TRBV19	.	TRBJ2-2	CASSIDTIESYTGELFF	TGTGCCAGTAGTATAGATACCATTGAGAGTTACACCGGGGAGCTGTTTTTT
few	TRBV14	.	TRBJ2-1	CASSQDLGNEQFF	TGTGCCAGCAGCCAAGATCTCGGGAATGAGCAGTTCTTC
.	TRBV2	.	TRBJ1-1	CASIPFMELSFF	TGTGCCAGCATTCCTTTCATGGAGTTGTCTTTCTTT
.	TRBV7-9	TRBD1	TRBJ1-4	CASSLSESGQGKKLFF	TGTGCCAGCAGCCTCTCCGAATCTGGACAGGGCAAAAAACTGTTTTTT
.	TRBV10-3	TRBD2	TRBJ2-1	CAISVTSGGGEQFF	TGTGCCATCAGTGTTACTAGCGGGGGGGGTGAGCAGTTCTTC
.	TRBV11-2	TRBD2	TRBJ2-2	CASSSLSGGHTGELFF	TGTGCCAGCAGCTCGCTTTCGGGGGGTCACACCGGGGAGCTGTTTTTT
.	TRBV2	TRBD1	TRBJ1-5	CASRAQTGRGQPQHF	TGTGCCAGCAGGGCCCAGACAGGGAGAGGTCAGCCCCAGCATTTT
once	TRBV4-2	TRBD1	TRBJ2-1	CASSQGRTGGKGEQFF	TGTGCCAGCAGCCAAGGTCGGACAGGGGGCAAGGGCGAGCAGTTCTTC
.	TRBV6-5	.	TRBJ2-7	CASRSLSFRGEQYF	TGTGCCAGCCGGTCGCTCTCTTTTCGGGGTGAGCAGTACTTC
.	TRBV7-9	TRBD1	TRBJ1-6	CASSPGGTATSPLHF	TGTGCCAGCAGCCCGGGAGGGACAGCAACTTCACCCCTCCACTTT
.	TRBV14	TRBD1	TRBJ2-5	CASSHWGQGARETQYF	TGTGCCAGCAGCCACTGGGGCCAGGGGGCACGAGAGACCCAGTACTTC
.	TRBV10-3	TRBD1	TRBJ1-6	CAISEFRTGGSSPLHF	TGTGCCATCAGTGAGTTTCGGACAGGGGGATCTTCACCCCTCCACTTT
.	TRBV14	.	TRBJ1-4	CASIQTAANEKLFF	TGTGCCAGCATACAGACAGCAGCTAATGAAAAACTGTTTTTT
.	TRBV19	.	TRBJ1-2	CASSTGDNYGYTF	TGTGCCAGTAGTACCGGGGATAACTATGGCTACACCTTC
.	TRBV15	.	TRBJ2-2	CATSKFGQNTGELFF	TGTGCCACCAGTAAGTTCGGTCAGAACACCGGGGAGCTGTTTTTT
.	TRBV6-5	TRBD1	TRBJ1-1	CASSYERGQGAFF	TGTGCCAGCAGTTATGAGAGGGGACAGGGGGCTTTCTTT
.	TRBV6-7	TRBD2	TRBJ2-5	CASTQRLAGGETQYF	TGTGCCAGCACCCAGCGACTAGCGGGAGGAGAGACCCAGTACTTC
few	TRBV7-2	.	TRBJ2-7	CASSRPGGEQYF	TGTGCCAGCAGCCGCCCTGGCGGCGAGCAGTACTTC
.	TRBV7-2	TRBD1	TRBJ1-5	CASSPWTGEFSNQPQHF	TGTGCCAGCAGCCCGTGGACAGGAGAGTTTAGCAATCAGCCCCAGCATTTT
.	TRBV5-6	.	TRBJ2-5	CASSLAGLPLGTQYF	TGTGCCAGCAGCTTGGCGGGACTTCCCTTGGGGACCCAGTACTTC
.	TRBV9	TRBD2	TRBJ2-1	CASSVDPIAGSSYNEQFF	TGTGCCAGCAGCGTAGACCCGATAGCGGGGAGCTCCTACAATGAGCAGTTCTTC
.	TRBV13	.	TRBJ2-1	CASSSPTSGNEQFF	TGTGCCAGCAGCTCACCAACCTCAGGGAATGAGCAGTTCTTC
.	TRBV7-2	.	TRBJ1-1	CASSFTGHSNTEAFF	TGTGCCAGCAGCTTTACGGGACACTCGAACACTGAAGCTTTCTTT